This T cell receptor (beta chain) was identified in a study of T cell responses to AZD1222 COVID-19 vaccine. Study conclusions and caveats: Two doses of AZD1222 preceded a rise in Spike-specific TCR breadth and depth. Variant regions that are unmutated are reportedly the target of nearly half of spike-specific TCRs. In a largely white British group with more females than males, clonal diversity was possibly underestimated.

In regard to this clone: The target antigen is unknown.

Profiling relied on immunoSEQ multiplex PCR, and the TCRdb table lists in-frame clones only, not all of them. This table has 120,000 to 150,000 clones, 75% to 90% appearing once. Germline V gives CDR1 MNHEY, CDR2 SVGAGI. CDR3 size: 16 residues. The V end lost 4 bases, the J end lost 0 bases, and 14 bases lay between the germline ends. The sample here was peripheral blood, taken on day 0 of MenACWY control vaccination. The genes are TRBV6-5 and TRBJ2-3; D possibly corresponds to TRBD1 (5 bases). This receptor was obtained from an adult in good health. The CDR3 bases are TGTGCCAGCAGTTCGTACAGGACGACCAGCACAGATACGCAGTATTTT. It encodes CASSSYRTTSTDTQYF.